These 22 T cell receptor beta chains were all obtained from the same sample, sequenced in a study of vaccination effects on CD4 cells after COVID-19. Produced via immunoSEQ multiplex PCR; TCRdb's table is partial and in-frame only. The sample contains tens of thousands of clones, approximately 70% of which appear only once. Their antigens remain unidentified. The ViraFEST assay expanded antigen-specific CD4+ T cells with viral peptide pools before sequencing. At the end of 9 to 11 days of culture, CD4+ T cells were isolated. Among the vaccine recipients, none had a prior SARS-CoV-2 infection, and nucleocapsid antibodies were negative. Sequenced here: CD4+ T cells from PBMCs cultured with HCoV-OC43 spike peptides, sampled before COVID-19 vaccination. As to subset: HCoV-OC43 spike overlapping peptide pool stimulation. The receptors originated from a human donor who received a COVID-19 vaccine.

This rearrangement joins TRBV5-4 to TRBJ2-1, with 8 bases that match TRBD2. J lost 6 bases, V lost 4 bases, and 12 bases had no gene match. Per germline, CDR1 SGHNT and CDR2 YYREEE (reference sequence). The CDR3 spans 16 residues. In DNA form, the CDR3 reads TGTGCCAGCAGCGGGGGTGGTGCGGGGGGCCTCAATGAGCAGTTCTTC. It yields the protein CASSGGGAGGLNEQFF.

V is TRBV3-1 (or the pseudogene TRBV3-2) and J is TRBJ2-2, with D perhaps given as TRBD1 or TRBD2 (6 bases each). Germline values: CDR1 LGHDT, CDR2 YNNKEL (reference sequence). V shed 1 base and J shed 0 bases, with 12 bases lying between them. This CDR3 has 17 amino acids. The CDR3 region is CASSQGWGAPNTGELFF. The CDR3 nucleotides read TGTGCCAGCAGCCAAGGATGGGGGGCCCCGAACACCGGGGAGCTGTTTTTT.

The chain uses TRBV6-5 and TRBJ2-7, with D possibly TRBD2 on 5 matching bases. V shed 4 bases and J shed 1 base, with 11 bases lying between them. This CDR3 has 14 residues. Germline V lookup: CDR1 MNHEY, CDR2 SVGAGI. The CDR3 here is CASSFNGESYEQYV. The CDR3 region has the DNA TGTGCCAGCAGTTTCAACGGGGAGTCCTACGAGCAGTACGTC.

V is TRBV3-1 (or the pseudogene TRBV3-2) and J is TRBJ2-2; 8 bases line up with TRBD2. This CDR3 is 14 amino acids long. V shed 8 bases and J 0 bases; nucleotides not matched to a gene: 2. Germline values: CDR1 LGHDT, CDR2 YNNKEL (reference sequence). The CDR3 DNA reads TGTGCCAGCCGGGGGGGGGCGAACACCGGGGAGCTGTTTTTT. It yields the protein CASRGGANTGELFF.

The chain carries TRBV24-1 and TRBJ2-2; TRBD1 might be the D (6 bases). Germline-derived CDR1 and CDR2 are KGHDR and SFDVKD. With 5 bases removed from V and 4 bases from J, the gap between germline ends came to 13 bases. This CDR3 spans 15 amino acids. The CDR3 DNA sequence: TGTGCCACCAGTGGCTTCGTAGGGGGCACCGGGGAGCTGTTTTTT. Its translation: CATSGFVGGTGELFF.

The genes are TRBV5-1 and TRBJ2-5; maybe TRBD1 (5 bases). The CDR3 totals 16 residues. The V gene's germline CDR1 is SGHRS and CDR2 YFSETQ. The V end was cut by 4 bases, the J end by 1 base, with 17 bases between. The CDR3 DNA sequence: TGCGCCAGCAGCCTACAGCCGACAGACGGCCAAGAGACCCAGTACTTC. This encodes CASSLQPTDGQETQYF. The variable domain in full, with the rest retrieved from reference TRBV5-1 and TRBJ2-5, is KAGVTQTPRYLIKTRGQQVTLSCSPISGHRSVSWYQQTPGQGLQFLFEYFSETQRNKGNFPGRFSGRQFSNSRSEMNVSTLELGDSALYLCASSLQPTDGQETQYFGPGTRLLVL.

The chain couples TRBV11-2 to TRBJ2-1; TRBD2 might be the D (5 bases). V lost 0 bases, J lost 4 bases, and 13 bases lay in between. Germline V gives CDR1 SGHAT, CDR2 FQNNGV. The CDR3 has 16 residues. CDR3 residues: CASSLDRSRGYNEQFF. The CDR3 DNA reads TGTGCCAGCAGCTTAGATCGCTCCCGGGGATACAATGAGCAGTTCTTC.

This clone was counted once. The chain recombines TRBV5-1 with TRBJ1-2; TRBD1 agrees at 9 bases. V lost 5 bases to trimming and J lost 0 bases; unmatched junction nucleotides: 8. Germline CDR1 reads SGHRS; CDR2 reads YFSETQ. The CDR3 is 16 residues long. CDR3 nucleotide sequence: TGCGCCAGCAGATCCGGGACAGGGCTTTCTAACTATGGCTACACCTTC. This codes for CASRSGTGLSNYGYTF.

The chain uses TRBV5-1 and TRBJ2-2, with D uncertain. Germline loops: CDR1 SGHRS, CDR2 YFSETQ. The V end lost 2 bases, the J end lost 2 bases, and 1 base lay between the germline ends. The CDR3 loop spans 12 amino acids. CDR3 coding DNA: TGCGCCAGCAGCTTAAACACCGGGGAGCTGTTTTTT. Amino acid sequence: CASSLNTGELFF.

This chain joins TRBV6-6 and TRBJ2-7; D remains unclear. Germline V gene lookup returns CDR1 MNHNY and CDR2 SVGAGI (reference sequence). V was trimmed by 8 bases and J by 3 bases, leaving 14 bases between them. CDR3 length: 13 amino acids. The CDR3 is CASSAGVFYEQYV. For the CDR3, the DNA is TGTGCCAGCTCTGCTGGGGTGTTCTACGAGCAGTACGTC.

The table lists this clone with a few counts. This sequence joins TRBV6-1 and TRBJ2-7; 7 bases fit TRBD1. CDR1 and CDR2 from the germline V gene are MNHNS and SASEGT. The J segment lost 7 bases and the V segment lost 3 bases, leaving 12 bases of the junction unmatched. CDR3 length: 15 amino acids. CDR3 residues: CASSDPGQSLLEQYV. DNA of the CDR3: TGTGCCAGCAGTGACCCGGGACAGAGCCTCTTAGAGCAGTACGTC.

The chain employs TRBV6-5 and TRBJ2-3; 9 bases are a match to TRBD1. The CDR3 loop spans 14 amino acids. Trimming took 7 bases from V and 3 from J; bases not matched to a gene: 5. The V gene's germline CDR1 is MNHEY and CDR2 SVGAGI. CDR3: CASKKDRGTDTQYF. In DNA, the CDR3 is TGTGCCAGCAAAAAGGACAGGGGAACAGATACGCAGTATTTT.

The chain combines TRBV2 with TRBJ2-5; 9 bases align to TRBD1. The germline V gene encodes CDR1 SNHLY and CDR2 FYNNEI. The CDR3 sequence is 14 residues long. The V and J ends lost 7 bases and 5 bases, in that order; junction bases with no gene match: 8. The CDR3, as DNA: TGTGCCAGCACCAACAGGGGGCGCAGGGAGACCCAGTACTTC. Its translation is CASTNRGRRETQYF.

This chain joins TRBV2 and TRBJ1-6; TRBD1 matches at 7 bases. Germline CDR1 SNHLY, CDR2 FYNNEI. The CDR3 totals 16 residues. J was trimmed by 5 bases and V by 5 bases; bases with no gene match: 9. Here the CDR3 DNA reads TGTGCCAGCAGTCCACGGCAGGGGGGAGATAATTCACCCCTCCACTTT. Amino acid sequence: CASSPRQGGDNSPLHF.

The genes are TRBV5-1 and TRBJ1-2, with D maybe TRBD1 (5 bases). This CDR3 spans 14 amino acids. V dropped 5 bases and J dropped 1 base, with 12 bases sitting between them. Germline values: CDR1 SGHRS, CDR2 YFSETQ. The CDR3 sequence: CASSLDSINYGYTF. CDR3 nucleotides: TGCGCCAGCAGTCTAGACAGTATTAACTATGGCTACACCTTC.

V usage is TRBV10-2 and J usage is TRBJ1-3; maybe TRBD1 (5 bases). CDR1 WSHSY and CDR2 SAAADI come from the germline V gene. V was shortened by 8 bases and J by 3 bases, with 11 bases between the two germline ends. The CDR3 has 13 amino acids. The CDR3 DNA sequence: TGCGCCAGCTCCCTCCAGGGTGGAAACACCATATATTTT. It encodes CASSLQGGNTIYF.

The chain combines TRBV10-3 with TRBJ2-7; TRBD1 or TRBD2 may be the D gene (5 bases each). Germline V gene sequence: CDR1 ENHRY, CDR2 SYGVKD. V was pared by 2 bases and J by 3 bases, with 11 bases between. The CDR3 spans 14 residues. The CDR3, as DNA: TGTGCCATCAGTGAGGCTGGGGGTATCTACGAGCAGTACGTC. Protein: CAISEAGGIYEQYV.

This chain joins TRBV27 and TRBJ2-3; D not resolved. V was cut by 5 bases and J by 4 bases, with 7 bases left in between. Germline CDR1 and CDR2: MNHEY and SMNVEV (reference sequence). The CDR3 loop spans 12 amino acids. The CDR3: CASSPRSDTQYF. The CDR3 nucleotides read TGTGCCAGCAGTCCCCGGTCAGATACGCAGTATTTT.

This chain joins TRBV6-5 and TRBJ2-6; D is unresolved. CDR1 is MNHEY and CDR2 is SVGAGI in the germline V gene. The CDR3 runs 13 residues. Deletions cut 5 bases from V and 12 bases from J, with 14 bases between. In nucleotides, the CDR3 is TGTGCCAGCAGTCTAGACGGTCTAGGCGTCCTGACTTTC. Encoded protein: CASSLDGLGVLTF.

This sequence joins TRBV18 and TRBJ1-1; D not resolved. The CDR3 totals 13 residues. Trimming took 5 bases from V and 1 from J, leaving 8 bases between them. Germline CDR1 KGHSH, CDR2 LQKENI. The CDR3 protein is CASSESGNTEAFF. Written as DNA, the CDR3 is TGTGCCAGCTCAGAGTCAGGGAACACTGAAGCTTTCTTT.

The chain couples TRBV25-1 to TRBJ1-2; 10 positions match TRBD1. Germline V CDR1 and CDR2: MGHDK, SYGVNS. The CDR3 has 15 residues. Germline trimming cut 6 bases from V and 5 bases from J; bases unmatched to any gene: 9. The CDR3 spells CASSATGTGEYGYTF. The CDR3 coding sequence is TGTGCCAGCAGCGCGACCGGGACAGGGGAATATGGCTACACCTTC.

This clone was picked up a small number of times. The rearrangement joins TRBV11-3 to TRBJ1-1, with D hard to call. The CDR3 spans 13 residues. Germline values: CDR1 SGHNT, CDR2 YENEEA. The ends were cut back, 5 bases at V and 3 bases at J, with 10 bases in the middle. The CDR3 DNA follows: TGTGCCAGCAGCCGGGGAGGTCACACTGAAGCTTTCTTT. Translation gives CASSRGGHTEAFF.